A single sample gave rise to the 16 T cell receptor beta chains below, sequenced in a study of technical replicates of blood from several donors. TCRdb keeps only in-frame clones here, not all; method: immunoSEQ multiplex PCR. This table has some 74,000 clones, over 95% appearing once. The sequenced material came from T cells isolated from PBMCs. These receptors were collected from a human donor in good health.

The rearrangement uses TRBV13 and TRBJ1-6; a possible D gene is TRBD1 (6 bases). Germline CDR1 PRHDT, CDR2 FYEKMQ (reference sequence). The CDR3 loop spans 16 amino acids. Trimming left V 1 base short and J 6 bases short, with 13 bases between. CDR3 sequence (DNA): TGTGCCAGCAGCTTAGTGGCGAGGGGGAGTAATTCACCCCTCCACTTT. Translated, it gives CASSLVARGSNSPLHF.

The J gene is TRBJ1-4, the V gene TRBV9; 12 bases map to TRBD1. The J segment lost 8 bases and the V segment lost 8 bases, leaving 7 bases of the junction unmatched. In germline, CDR1 is SGDLS, CDR2 YYNGEE. This CDR3 has 14 amino acids. The CDR3 nucleotides read TGTGCCAGTTCGGGGACAGGGGGCGGGGAAAAACTGTTTTTT. Its protein is CASSGTGGGEKLFF.

The genes are TRBV29-1 and TRBJ2-2, with D perhaps matching TRBD2 (5 bases). The germline gives CDR1 SQVTM, CDR2 ANQGSEA. The CDR3 spans 13 residues. Trimming shortened V by 4 bases and J by 3 bases, and 9 bases separated the two germline ends. This CDR3 reads CSVVRGDTGELFF. The CDR3 DNA is TGCAGCGTTGTACGGGGTGACACCGGGGAGCTGTTTTTT.

The V and J genes are TRBV18 and TRBJ2-7; D gene ambiguous. The germline V gene has CDR1 KGHSH and CDR2 LQKENI. Trimming pared 6 bases from V and 2 bases from J, leaving 11 bases between. The length of the CDR3 is 13 residues. The CDR3 sequence is CASSRDMTYEQYF. For the CDR3, the DNA is TGTGCCAGCTCCCGCGACATGACCTACGAGCAGTACTTC. Full variable domain (outside the CDR3, taken from reference TRBV18 and TRBJ2-7): NAGVMQNPRHLVRRRGQEARLRCSPMKGHSHVYWYRQLPEEGLKFMVYLQKENIIDESGMPKERFSAEFPKEGPSILRIQQVVRGDSAAYFCASSRDMTYEQYFGPGTRLTVT.

CDR3 residues: CAWSVGAGGSDTQYF. The CDR3 DNA sequence: TGTGCCTGGAGTGTGGGAGCGGGGGGCTCAGATACGCAGTATTTT. The chain uses TRBV30 and TRBJ2-3; TRBD2 matches at 9 bases. The germline CDR1 and CDR2 sequences are GTSNPN and SVGIG (reference sequence). The CDR3 runs 15 residues. V lost 0 bases and J lost 4; bases outside the gene matches: 5.

The chain employs TRBV28 and TRBJ1-1; 11 positions agree with TRBD1. This CDR3 has 18 amino acids. After removal of 1 base from V and 1 base from J, the junction contained 8 bases not matched to a gene. Germline CDR1 reads MDHEN; CDR2 reads SYDVKM. The CDR3 region is CASSLYLSDRGPNTEAFF. The CDR3 bases are TGTGCCAGCAGTTTATATCTCTCGGACAGGGGGCCGAACACTGAAGCTTTCTTT.

The V gene is TRBV7-9, the J gene TRBJ2-1, with a possible D match to TRBD1 (7 bases). The CDR3 covers 16 residues. The V gene lost 7 bases and the J gene lost 5 bases, with 21 bases spanning the gap. Germline CDR1 SEHNR, CDR2 FQNEAQ (reference sequence). The CDR3 DNA reads TGTGCCAGCAACATCCTGGGGGGACAGTTCAACAATGAGCAGTTCTTC. Its translation is CASNILGGQFNNEQFF.

The V call is TRBV27, the J call TRBJ2-1; no clear D. The CDR3 contains 12 residues. V lost 4 bases, J lost 8 bases, and 9 bases lay in between. Looked up from germline, CDR1 is MNHEY and CDR2 is SMNVEV (reference sequence). The CDR3 DNA is TGTGCCAGCAGTTCGACTTGGGATGAGCAGTTCTTC. This translates into CASSSTWDEQFF.

The count of this clone is one. The chain carries TRBV6-6 and TRBJ1-5; TRBD1 agrees at 7 bases. The germline gives CDR1 MNHNY, CDR2 SVGAGI (reference sequence). The CDR3 contains 14 residues. V was pared by 6 bases and J by 3 bases, with 5 bases of the junction left unmatched. CDR3 nucleotide sequence: TGTGCCAGCAGATCGGGACAGACCAATCAGCCCCAGCATTTT. As protein: CASRSGQTNQPQHF.

The rearrangement uses TRBV15 and TRBJ1-4; tentatively, D is TRBD1 (5 bases). CDR1 is LNHNV and CDR2 is YYDKDF in the germline V gene (reference sequence). The CDR3 length is 15 residues. V was pared by 0 bases and J by 4 bases, with 9 bases between. In nucleotides, the CDR3 is TGTGCCACCAGCAGAGAGAGACAGAATAATGAAAAACTGTTTTTT. Translating it yields CATSRERQNNEKLFF.

This clone was seen just once. CDR3 amino acids: CASSPGLGGPNTIYF. The CDR3 nucleotides read TGTGCCAGCAGCCCAGGGCTCGGGGGGCCAAACACCATATATTTT. The chain uses TRBV28 and TRBJ1-3; maybe TRBD1 (6 bases). The germline V and J ends were trimmed by 6 bases and 6 bases, with 18 bases remaining between them. The germline V gene encodes CDR1 MDHEN and CDR2 SYDVKM. The CDR3 has 15 amino acids.

The chain combines TRBV14 with TRBJ2-1; D possibly corresponds to TRBD1 (6 bases). This CDR3 region has 15 residues. Trimming took 2 bases from V and 6 from J, leaving 14 bases between them. The germline gives CDR1 SGHDN, CDR2 FVKESK. This chain's CDR3 is CASSQPDTTGNEQFF. CDR3 nucleotides: TGTGCCAGCAGCCAACCCGACACGACAGGCAATGAGCAGTTCTTC.

The chain is built from TRBV11-2 and TRBJ2-7; TRBD2 is a possible D gene (5 bases). There are 13 residues in the CDR3. Trimming pared 5 bases from V and 4 bases from J, leaving 12 bases between. In germline, CDR1 is SGHAT, CDR2 FQNNGV. CDR3 coding DNA: TGTGCCAGCAGCCCGGGAAAAATGTACGAGCAGTACTTC. Translated, it gives CASSPGKMYEQYF.

The chain joins TRBV18 to TRBJ2-3; TRBD2 is a possible D gene (5 bases). Germline V gene data show CDR1 as KGHSH and CDR2 as LQKENI. The V gene lost 4 bases and the J gene lost 3 bases, with 11 bases spanning the gap. The CDR3 sequence is 14 residues long. The CDR3 sequence is CASSRAGETDTQYF. The CDR3 nucleotides read TGTGCCAGCTCACGGGCGGGCGAGACAGATACGCAGTATTTT.

This clone has only one observation. V usage is TRBV7-9 and J usage is TRBJ1-5; TRBD1 might be the D (5 bases). V gave up 0 bases and J gave up 3 bases, with 6 bases separating them. This CDR3 is built from 14 residues. CDR1 and CDR2 from the germline V gene are SEHNR and FQNEAQ (reference sequence). CDR3 sequence reads: CASSLATDNQPQHF. Written as DNA, the CDR3 is TGTGCCAGCAGCTTAGCGACAGACAATCAGCCCCAGCATTTT.

This clone occurred once. The chain carries TRBV7-6 and TRBJ2-1; 8 nucleotides line up with TRBD1. Germline values: CDR1 SGHVS, CDR2 FNYEAQ. The CDR3 consists of 14 residues. V shed 3 bases, J shed 6 bases, and the junction held 4 bases outside the gene matches. The CDR3 DNA is TGTGCCAGCAGCTTGACAGGGGTCGGCAATGAGCAGTTCTTC. This gives the protein CASSLTGVGNEQFF.